Listed here are 9 T cell receptor beta chains from one sample, sequenced in a study of blood T cell repertoires in COVID-19. The table came from immunoSEQ multiplex PCR; TCRdb's copy has only in-frame clones and leaves some out. This sample has 350,000 or so clones, with roughly 88% found just once. The material sequenced was peripheral blood. These receptors were obtained from a woman between 25 and 40 years old with COVID-19, enrolled during active disease.

This clone came up once. The chain employs TRBV7-3 and TRBJ1-3; unclear D gene. The CDR3 loop spans 16 amino acids. V lost 2 bases, J lost 2 bases, and 13 bases lay in between. Germline V gives CDR1 SGHTA, CDR2 FQGTGA. Here the CDR3 DNA reads TGTGCCAGCAGCTTAGGAGGAGGGTCCCCTGGAAACACCATATATTTT. Its protein is CASSLGGGSPGNTIYF.

This sequence joins TRBV5-6 and TRBJ1-2, with 11 bases matching TRBD1. The CDR3 has 14 residues. CDR1 SGHDT and CDR2 YYEEEE come from the germline V gene. Trimming took 3 bases from V and 7 from J; bases not matched to a gene: 5. This CDR3 reads CASSWDRGVGGYTF. The CDR3 DNA reads TGTGCCAGCAGCTGGGACAGGGGGGTAGGTGGCTACACCTTC.

This clone was found once. This chain joins TRBV5-6 and TRBJ1-1, with 7 positions matching TRBD1. The CDR3 is 16 residues long. V dropped 0 bases and J dropped 2; count of bases not matched to a gene: 7. Germline CDR1 reads SGHDT; CDR2 reads YYEEEE. The CDR3 bases are TGTGCCAGCAGCTTGGCTCTGGGACAGTTTAACACTGAAGCTTTCTTT. It codes for CASSLALGQFNTEAFF.

The V call is TRBV6-2 or TRBV6-3, the J call TRBJ2-4, with 12 bases lining up with TRBD2. The CDR3 totals 17 residues. Trimming cost V 5 bases and J 1 base; bases outside gene matches: 6. Germline V gene lookup returns CDR1 MNHEY and CDR2 SVGEGT. CDR3: CASSTPSGGAAKNIQYF. CDR3 DNA sequence: TGTGCCAGCAGTACTCCTAGCGGGGGGGCGGCCAAAAACATTCAGTACTTC.

V gene TRBV20-1 combines with J gene TRBJ2-5, with a tentative D call TRBD2 (5 bases). The CDR3 has 16 amino acids. Germline loops: CDR1 DFQATT, CDR2 SNEGSKA (reference sequence). Trimming cost V 3 bases and J 5 bases, with 22 bases left between them. The CDR3 loop is CSASGLADSLGETQYF. In nucleotides, the CDR3 is TGCAGTGCTAGTGGCCTAGCCGATAGCTTGGGGGAGACCCAGTACTTC.

This clone turned up a few times. The CDR3 reads CASSLTAGEGTEAFF. CDR3 in DNA: TGTGCCAGCAGCTTAACCGCAGGGGAAGGCACTGAAGCTTTCTTT. The rearrangement links TRBV13 to TRBJ1-1; D is possibly TRBD1 (6 bases). Germline V gene data show CDR1 as PRHDT and CDR2 as FYEKMQ (reference sequence). The CDR3 runs 15 residues. V lost 2 bases and J lost 4, with 14 bases in between.

The genes are TRBV7-9 and TRBJ1-3; D remains ambiguous. V lost 7 bases and J lost 1, with 17 bases in between. This CDR3 has 16 amino acids. The germline gives CDR1 SEHNR, CDR2 FQNEAQ (reference sequence). CDR3 DNA: TGTGCCAGCAACCCGAACGAGAGGTCTTCTGGAAACACCATATATTTT. Translated, it gives CASNPNERSSGNTIYF. The entire variable domain, with the rest obtained from reference TRBV7-9 and TRBJ1-3, is as follows: DTGVSQNPRHKITKRGQNVTFRCDPISEHNRLYWYRQTLGQGPEFLTYFQNEAQLEKSRLLSDRFSAERPKGSFSTLEIQRTEQGDSAMYLCASNPNERSSGNTIYFGEGSWLTVV.

The V call is TRBV5-4, the J call TRBJ2-1; possibly TRBD1 for D (5 bases). The V end lost 1 base, the J end lost 7 bases, and 12 bases lay between the germline ends. Germline CDR1 is SGHNT and CDR2 is YYREEE (reference sequence). The length of the CDR3 is 14 residues. The CDR3 DNA reads TGTGCCAGCAGCTTGTTTTCAGGGCGGAATGAGCAGTTCTTC. Translating gives CASSLFSGRNEQFF.

The chain joins TRBV18 to TRBJ2-6, with 7 positions matching TRBD1. The CDR3 is 17 amino acids. Germline CDR1 and CDR2: KGHSH and LQKENI. V trimming: 3 bases; J trimming: 2 bases; junction bases outside the gene matches: 7. The CDR3: CASSPTRTGTGANVLTF. Here the CDR3 DNA reads TGTGCCAGCTCACCCACACGGACAGGAACTGGGGCCAACGTCCTGACTTTC.